This record concerns one T cell receptor beta chain sequence. Given a far larger clone just one base away, this is likely a sequencing read error. The data belong to a study of shared clonotypes between healthy human individuals. About the study: The cohort comprised a couple of women and a few men. Their ages spanned 18 to 49 years.

Each PCR replicate run on unsorted PBMC took in around 290 ng DNA, tens of thousands of T cell genomes. Original data processing: In the immunoSEQ data, sequences were junction-only and lacked quality scores, so filtering differed. Here immunoSEQ multiplex PCR was the method, and the copy in TCRdb shows in-frame clones only, minus some. The DNA gave D and trimming, while V, J and clone size come from that table. This table has approximately 470,000 clones, roughly 80% appearing once. Germline-derived CDR1 and CDR2 are SGHNT and YENEEA. The CDR3 contains 15 residues. The TCR sequence derives from a woman between 40 and 50 years old in good health. Some clones in this sample may be carry-over from other donors' samples. Sequenced input: PBMCs. This chain uses TRBV11-3 with TRBJ2-5; perhaps D is TRBD1 or TRBD2 (6 bases each). The DNA of the CDR3 is TGTGCCAGCAGCCAAGGGGGGCGGTACCAAGATACCCAGTACTTC. Protein product: CASSQGGRYQDTQYF.